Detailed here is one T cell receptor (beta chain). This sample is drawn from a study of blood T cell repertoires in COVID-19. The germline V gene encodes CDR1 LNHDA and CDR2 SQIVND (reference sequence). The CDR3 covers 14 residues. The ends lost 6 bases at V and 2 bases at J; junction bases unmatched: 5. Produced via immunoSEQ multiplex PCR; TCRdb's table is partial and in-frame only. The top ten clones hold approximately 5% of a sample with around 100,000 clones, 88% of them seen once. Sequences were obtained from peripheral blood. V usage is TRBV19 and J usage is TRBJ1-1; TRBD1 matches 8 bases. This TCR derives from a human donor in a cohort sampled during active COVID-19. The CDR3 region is CASRNRGGNTEAFF. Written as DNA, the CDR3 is TGTGCCAGTAGAAACAGGGGGGGAAACACTGAAGCTTTCTTT.